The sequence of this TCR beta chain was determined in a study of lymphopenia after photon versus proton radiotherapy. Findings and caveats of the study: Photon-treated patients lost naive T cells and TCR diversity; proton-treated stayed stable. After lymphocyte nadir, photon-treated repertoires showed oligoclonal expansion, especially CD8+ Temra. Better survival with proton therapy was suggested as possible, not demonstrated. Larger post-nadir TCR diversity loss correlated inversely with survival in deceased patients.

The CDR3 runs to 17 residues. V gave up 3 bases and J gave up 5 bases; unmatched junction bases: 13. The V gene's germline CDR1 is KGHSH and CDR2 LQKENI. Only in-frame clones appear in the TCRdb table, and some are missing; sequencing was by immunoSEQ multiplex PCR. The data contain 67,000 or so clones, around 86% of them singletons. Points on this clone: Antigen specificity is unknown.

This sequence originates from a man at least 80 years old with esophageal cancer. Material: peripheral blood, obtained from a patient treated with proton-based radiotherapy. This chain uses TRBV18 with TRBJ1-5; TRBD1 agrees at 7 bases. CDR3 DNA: TGTGCCAGCTCACCGAGACAGGGAGTCGCCACCGATCAGCCCCAGCATTTT. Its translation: CASSPRQGVATDQPQHF.